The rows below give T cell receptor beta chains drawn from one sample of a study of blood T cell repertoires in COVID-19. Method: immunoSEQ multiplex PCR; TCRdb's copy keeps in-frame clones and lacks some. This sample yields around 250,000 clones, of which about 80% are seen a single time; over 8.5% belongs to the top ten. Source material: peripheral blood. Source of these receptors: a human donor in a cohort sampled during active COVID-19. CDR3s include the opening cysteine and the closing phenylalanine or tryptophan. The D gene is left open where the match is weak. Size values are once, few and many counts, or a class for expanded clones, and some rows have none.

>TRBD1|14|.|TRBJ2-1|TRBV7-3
CASSFRDRGGEQFF
TGTGCCAGCAGCTTCCGGGACAGGGGTGGTGAGCAGTTCTTC
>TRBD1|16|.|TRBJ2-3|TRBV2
CASSAGYRGPLDTQYF
TGTGCCAGCAGTGCGGGTTACAGGGGACCGTTGGATACGCAGTATTTT
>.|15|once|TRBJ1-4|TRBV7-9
CASSLGLVEGEKLFF
TGTGCCAGCAGCTTAGGCCTCGTGGAGGGTGAAAAACTGTTTTTT
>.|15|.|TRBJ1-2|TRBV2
CASSDHPKSSSGYTF
TGTGCCAGCAGTGACCATCCCAAGAGCTCCTCTGGCTACACCTTC
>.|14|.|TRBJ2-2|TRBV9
CASSVGPRTGELFF
TGTGCCAGCAGCGTAGGACCGAGGACCGGGGAGCTGTTTTTT
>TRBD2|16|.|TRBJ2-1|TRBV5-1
CASSSLSWGGVNEQFF
TGCGCCAGCAGCTCCCTCTCATGGGGGGGGGTCAATGAGCAGTTCTTC
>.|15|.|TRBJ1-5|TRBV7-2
CASSSGGGGNQPQHF
TGTGCCAGCAGCTCAGGCGGGGGCGGCAATCAGCCCCAGCATTTT
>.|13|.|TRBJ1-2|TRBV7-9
CASSKVASYGYTF
TGTGCCAGCAGCAAAGTGGCTTCTTATGGCTACACCTTC
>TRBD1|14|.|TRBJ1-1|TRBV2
CASSKGQGNTEAFF
TGTGCCAGCAGTAAGGGACAGGGGAACACTGAAGCTTTCTTT
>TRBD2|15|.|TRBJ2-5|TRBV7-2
CASSLDTSGARTQYF
TGTGCCAGCAGCTTAGATACTAGCGGGGCCCGGACCCAGTACTTC
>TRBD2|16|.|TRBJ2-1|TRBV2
CASSRLARDEYNEQFF
TGTGCCAGCAGTAGACTAGCGCGAGACGAATACAATGAGCAGTTCTTC
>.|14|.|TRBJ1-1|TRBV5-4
CASSLDRLNTEAFF
TGTGCCAGCAGTCTCGACAGACTGAACACTGAAGCTTTCTTT
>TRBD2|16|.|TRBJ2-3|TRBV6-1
CASSEFPSGSTDTQYF
TGTGCCAGCAGTGAATTCCCTAGCGGGAGCACAGATACGCAGTATTTT
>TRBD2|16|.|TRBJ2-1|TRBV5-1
CASSQNSGSAYNEQFF
TGCGCCAGCAGCCAAAATAGCGGGAGCGCCTACAATGAGCAGTTCTTC
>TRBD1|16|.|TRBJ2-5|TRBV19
CASSRGTASYQETQYF
TGTGCCAGTAGTAGAGGGACAGCGTCCTACCAAGAGACCCAGTACTTC
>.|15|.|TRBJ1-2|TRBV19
CASREGTWGYYGYTF
TGTGCCAGTAGAGAAGGGACATGGGGATACTATGGCTACACCTTC
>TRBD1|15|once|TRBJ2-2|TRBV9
CASSPGTVNTGELFF
TGTGCCAGCAGCCCCGGGACAGTGAACACCGGGGAGCTGTTTTTT
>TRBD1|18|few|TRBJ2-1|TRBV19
CASSKGNRGRVGYNEQFF
TGTGCCAGTAGTAAGGGGAACAGGGGTAGGGTCGGGTACAATGAGCAGTTCTTC
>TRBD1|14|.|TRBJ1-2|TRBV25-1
CASSGGTGYYGYTF
TGTGCCAGCAGTGGGGGGACAGGGTATTATGGCTACACCTTC
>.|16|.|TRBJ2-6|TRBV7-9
CASSQQGLSGANVLTF
TGTGCCAGCAGCCAACAGGGCCTTTCTGGGGCCAACGTCCTGACTTTC
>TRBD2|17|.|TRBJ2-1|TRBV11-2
CASSPLGLAGGGNEQFF
TGTGCCAGCAGCCCTCTTGGACTAGCGGGAGGTGGCAATGAGCAGTTCTTC
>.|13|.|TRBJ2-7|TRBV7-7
CASSLTGLSEQYF
TGTGCTAGCAGCTTAACAGGGCTGAGCGAGCAGTACTTC
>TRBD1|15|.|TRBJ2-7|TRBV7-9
CASSVSGQGFPEQYF
TGTGCCAGCAGCGTATCGGGACAGGGTTTCCCCGAGCAGTACTTC
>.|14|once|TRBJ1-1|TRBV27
CASSLSAENTEAFF
TGTGCCAGCAGTTTATCCGCGGAGAACACTGAAGCTTTCTTT
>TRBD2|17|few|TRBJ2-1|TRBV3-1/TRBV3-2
CASSQGLAGGSSNEQFF
TGTGCCAGCAGCCAAGGGCTAGCGGGGGGGTCGAGCAATGAGCAGTTCTTC
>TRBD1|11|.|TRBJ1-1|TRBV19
CASSIGQGAIF
TGTGCCAGTAGTATAGGGCAGGGGGCGATCTTT
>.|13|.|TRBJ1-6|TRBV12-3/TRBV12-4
CASSPRGNSPLHF
TGTGCCAGCAGTCCCCGCGGTAATTCACCCCTCCACTTT
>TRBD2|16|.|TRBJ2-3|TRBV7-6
CASSSIAGGLTDTQYF
TGTGCCAGCAGCTCGATAGCGGGGGGACTCACAGATACGCAGTATTTT
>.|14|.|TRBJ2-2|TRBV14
CASSPRGRTGELFF
TGTGCCAGCAGCCCAAGGGGCCGCACCGGGGAGCTGTTTTTT
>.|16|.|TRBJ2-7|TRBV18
CASSPVTELLSYEQYF
TGTGCCAGCTCCCCTGTGACGGAGCTCCTATCCTACGAGCAGTACTTC
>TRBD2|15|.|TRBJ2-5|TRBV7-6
CASSPRGSGGETQYF
TGTGCCAGCAGCCCAAGGGGTAGCGGGGGGGAGACCCAGTACTTC
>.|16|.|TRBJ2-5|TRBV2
CASSSREGGGPETQYF
TGTGCCAGCAGTAGCCGCGAGGGCGGGGGCCCGGAGACCCAGTACTTC
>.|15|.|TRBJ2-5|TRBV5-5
CASSYLTTPGETQYF
TGTGCCAGCAGCTACCTCACGACCCCGGGAGAGACCCAGTACTTC
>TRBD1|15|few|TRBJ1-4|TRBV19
CASSISQGANEKLFF
TGTGCCAGTAGTATTTCACAGGGGGCTAATGAAAAACTGTTTTTT
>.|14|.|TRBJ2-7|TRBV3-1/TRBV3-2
CASSREPSSYEQYF
TGTGCCAGCAGCCGCGAGCCTAGTTCCTACGAGCAGTACTTC
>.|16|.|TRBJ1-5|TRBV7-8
CASSATRGVSNQPQHF
TGTGCCAGCAGCGCAACACGGGGGGTCTCCAATCAGCCCCAGCATTTT
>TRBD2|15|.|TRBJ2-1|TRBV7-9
CASSLTGLAGDEQFF
TGTGCCAGCAGCCTGACGGGACTAGCGGGAGACGAGCAGTTCTTC
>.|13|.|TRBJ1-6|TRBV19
CASSDRSNSPLHF
TGTGCCAGTAGTGACAGATCCAATTCACCCCTCCACTTT
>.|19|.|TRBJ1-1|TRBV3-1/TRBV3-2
CASSQDSEGTRRHSTEAFF
TGTGCCAGCAGCCAAGATTCCGAGGGCACACGACGACACAGCACTGAAGCTTTCTTT
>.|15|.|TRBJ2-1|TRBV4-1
CASSQWEAAYNEQFF
TGCGCCAGCAGCCAATGGGAGGCGGCCTACAATGAGCAGTTCTTC
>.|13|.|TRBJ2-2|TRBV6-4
CASSDLLGGELFF
TGTGCCAGCAGTGATTTACTAGGCGGGGAGCTGTTTTTT
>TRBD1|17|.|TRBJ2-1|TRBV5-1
CASSFVTGQGDYNEQFF
TGCGCCAGCAGCTTCGTTACGGGACAGGGGGACTACAATGAGCAGTTCTTC
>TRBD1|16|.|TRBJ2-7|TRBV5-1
CASSPPDRDRGYEQYF
TGCGCCAGCAGCCCGCCGGACCGGGACAGGGGGTACGAGCAGTACTTC
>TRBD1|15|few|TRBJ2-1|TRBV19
CASSIQGARNNEQFF
TGTGCCAGTAGCATACAGGGGGCGCGGAACAATGAGCAGTTCTTC
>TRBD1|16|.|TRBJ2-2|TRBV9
CASSVGTGQATGELFF
TGTGCCAGCAGCGTAGGGACAGGGCAGGCGACCGGGGAGCTGTTTTTT
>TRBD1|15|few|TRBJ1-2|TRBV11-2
CASSTLRQGIYGYTF
TGTGCCAGCAGCACACTAAGACAGGGAATATATGGCTACACCTTC